The source of this T cell receptor (beta chain) is a study of blood T cell repertoires in COVID-19. This CDR3 has 16 residues. Germline CDR1 reads DFQATT; CDR2 reads SNEGSKA (reference sequence). J lost 1 base, V lost 3 bases, and 6 bases had no gene match. The repertoire was sequenced with immunoSEQ multiplex PCR; TCRdb's copy has only in-frame clones and lacks some. The sample has 88,000 or so clones; about 85% are singletons. This TCR came from a human donor in a cohort sampled during active COVID-19. Sample: peripheral blood. The chain carries TRBV20-1 and TRBJ1-6; 7 bases are a match to TRBD1. CDR3 DNA sequence: TGCAGTGCTAGTAGCAGGGGGTCGTCCTATAATTCACCCCTCCACTTT. As protein: CSASSRGSSYNSPLHF.